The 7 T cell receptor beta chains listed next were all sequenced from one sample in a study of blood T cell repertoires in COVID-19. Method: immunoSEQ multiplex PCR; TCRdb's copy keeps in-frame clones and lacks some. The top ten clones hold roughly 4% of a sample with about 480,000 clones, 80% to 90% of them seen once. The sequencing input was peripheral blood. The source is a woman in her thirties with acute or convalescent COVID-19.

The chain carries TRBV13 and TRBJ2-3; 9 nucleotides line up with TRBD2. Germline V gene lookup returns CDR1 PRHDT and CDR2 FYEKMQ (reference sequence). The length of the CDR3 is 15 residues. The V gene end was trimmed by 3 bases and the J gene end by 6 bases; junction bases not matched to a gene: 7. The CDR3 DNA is TGTGCCAGCAGCTTCCGCGGGGGGGCTATTGATACGCAGTATTTT. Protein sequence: CASSFRGGAIDTQYF.

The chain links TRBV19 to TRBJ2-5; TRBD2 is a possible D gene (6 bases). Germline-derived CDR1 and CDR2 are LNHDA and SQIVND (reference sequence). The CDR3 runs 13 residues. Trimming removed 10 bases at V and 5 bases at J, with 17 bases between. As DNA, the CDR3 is TGTGCCATTAGCCCGGGACTCCGGGAGACCCAGTACTTC. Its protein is CAISPGLRETQYF.

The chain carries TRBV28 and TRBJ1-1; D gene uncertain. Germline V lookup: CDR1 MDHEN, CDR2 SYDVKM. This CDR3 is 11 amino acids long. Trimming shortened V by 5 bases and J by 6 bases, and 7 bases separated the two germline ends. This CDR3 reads CASSISAEAFF. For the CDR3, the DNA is TGTGCCAGCAGTATTTCGGCTGAAGCTTTCTTT.

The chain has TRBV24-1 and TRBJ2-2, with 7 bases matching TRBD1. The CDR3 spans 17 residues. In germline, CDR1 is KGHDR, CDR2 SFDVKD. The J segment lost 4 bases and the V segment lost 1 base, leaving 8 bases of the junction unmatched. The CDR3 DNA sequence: TGTGCCACCAGTGATTTTTCGAGGGGGCGAGGCACCGGGGAGCTGTTTTTT. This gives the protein CATSDFSRGRGTGELFF.

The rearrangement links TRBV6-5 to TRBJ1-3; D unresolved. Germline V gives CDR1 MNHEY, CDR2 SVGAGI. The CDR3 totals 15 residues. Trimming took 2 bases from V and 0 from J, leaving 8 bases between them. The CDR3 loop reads CASSYGVSSGNTIYF. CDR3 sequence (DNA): TGTGCCAGCAGTTACGGAGTAAGCTCTGGAAACACCATATATTTT.

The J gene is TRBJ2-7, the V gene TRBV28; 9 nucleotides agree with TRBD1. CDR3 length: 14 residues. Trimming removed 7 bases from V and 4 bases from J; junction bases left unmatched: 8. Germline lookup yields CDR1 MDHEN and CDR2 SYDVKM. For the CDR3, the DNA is TGTGCCAGCACCAAGGACAGGGGAGGATACGAGCAGTACTTC. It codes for CASTKDRGGYEQYF.

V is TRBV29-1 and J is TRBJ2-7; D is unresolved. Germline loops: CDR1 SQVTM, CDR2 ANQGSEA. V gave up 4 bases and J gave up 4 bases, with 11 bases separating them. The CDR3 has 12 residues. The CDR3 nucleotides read TGCAGCGTTGTTTACGAACAGTACGAGCAGTACTTC. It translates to CSVVYEQYEQYF.